A single sample gave rise to the 9 T cell receptor beta chains below, sequenced in a study of cytomegalovirus exposure and HLA in healthy donors. Primers included in the PCR were 60 Vbeta and 13 Jbeta primers. Generated by immunoSEQ multiplex PCR, the TCRdb table keeps only in-frame clones and is missing some. The data contain fewer than 95,000 clones, about 60% of them singletons. Input material: PBMCs. All receptors derive from a woman aged 25-40 years in good health and CMV-seronegative.

This rearrangement joins TRBV7-3 to TRBJ2-1, with 12 bases lining up with TRBD2. With V trimmed by 5 bases and J by 6 bases, 5 bases remained unmatched. This CDR3 spans 15 amino acids. Germline V gene lookup returns CDR1 SGHTA and CDR2 FQGTGA. In DNA, the CDR3 is TGTGCCAGCAGCATTACGGGACTAGCGGGCAATGAGCAGTTCTTC. Translation: CASSITGLAGNEQFF.

The chain uses TRBV9 and TRBJ1-2; TRBD1 matches at 7 bases. The ends lost 4 bases at V and 4 bases at J; junction bases unmatched: 16. The CDR3 consists of 17 residues. Germline lookup yields CDR1 SGDLS and CDR2 YYNGEE. The CDR3 sequence: CASSPGQTSPRLYGYTF. The CDR3 DNA follows: TGTGCCAGCAGCCCGGGACAGACCTCCCCTCGACTCTATGGCTACACCTTC.

This clone has just a few counts. The V call is TRBV6-1, the J call TRBJ1-4, with 12 bases lining up with TRBD1. CDR1 and CDR2 from the germline V gene are MNHNS and SASEGT. This CDR3 has 16 residues. V lost 5 bases, J lost 6 bases, and 7 bases stayed unmatched. CDR3 bases: TGTGCCAGCAGTAAAGGAGGGACAGGGGGCGATGAAAAACTGTTTTTT. Its protein is CASSKGGTGGDEKLFF.

This clone was seen a few times. J is TRBJ1-1 and V is TRBV9; D call uncertain. Trimming took off 1 base at V and 3 bases at J, with 10 bases between the two ends. The CDR3 contains 14 residues. Germline V CDR1 and CDR2: SGDLS, YYNGEE. CDR3 DNA: TGTGCCAGCAGCGTACGGGGTTCGGACACTGAAGCTTTCTTT. Its translation is CASSVRGSDTEAFF. Looking up the rest from reference TRBV9 and TRBJ1-1 gives the full variable domain: DSGVTQTPKHLITATGQRVTLRCSPRSGDLSVYWYQQSLDQGLQFLIQYYNGEERAKGNILERFSAQQFPDLHSELNLSSLELGDSALYFCASSVRGSDTEAFFGQGTRLTVV.

This clone showed up just a few times. The J gene is TRBJ2-3, the V gene TRBV6-1, with 8 bases that match TRBD2. The CDR3 contains 17 residues. V shed 2 bases and J 4 bases; nucleotides not matched to a gene: 11. The V gene's germline CDR1 is MNHNS and CDR2 SASEGT. The CDR3 is CASSEWGAGVLADTQYF. The DNA for the CDR3 is TGTGCCAGCAGTGAATGGGGAGCGGGGGTCTTAGCAGATACGCAGTATTTT.

The J gene is TRBJ2-7, the V gene TRBV5-1; tentative D call: TRBD1 (6 bases). Trimming shortened V by 1 base and J by 2 bases, and 10 bases separated the two germline ends. The CDR3 sequence is 14 residues long. Looked up from germline, CDR1 is SGHRS and CDR2 is YFSETQ. CDR3 nucleotides: TGCGCCAGCAGCTTGACAGGGTCGCCCTACGAGCAGTACTTC. This gives the protein CASSLTGSPYEQYF.

A few counts support this clone. This chain joins TRBV10-1 and TRBJ2-1, with 8 bases lining up with TRBD1. With V trimmed by 5 bases and J by 2 bases, 5 bases remained unmatched. Germline V gene sequence: CDR1 WNHNN, CDR2 SYGVQD (reference sequence). CDR3 length: 15 amino acids. CDR3 sequence: CASSKGQGPYNEQFF. The CDR3 DNA reads as TGCGCCAGCAGTAAAGGACAGGGCCCCTACAATGAGCAGTTCTTC.

This clone was observed a handful of times. The V call is TRBV6-6, the J call TRBJ2-7; D is ambiguous. V shed 7 bases and J shed 3 bases, with 4 bases lying between them. CDR3 length: 10 residues. Germline lookup yields CDR1 MNHNY and CDR2 SVGAGI (reference sequence). As DNA, the CDR3 is TGTGCCAGCAATCTCTACGAGCAGTACTTC. Translated, it gives CASNLYEQYF.

The chain has TRBV7-2 and TRBJ2-1, with 8 nucleotides matching TRBD1. This CDR3 is 16 amino acids long. V shed 8 bases, J shed 6 bases, and the junction held 15 bases outside the gene matches. Germline V CDR1 and CDR2: SGHTA, FQGNSA. This CDR3 is CASRYPGTGYGNEQFF. For the CDR3, the DNA is TGTGCCAGCCGCTACCCCGGGACAGGATACGGCAATGAGCAGTTCTTC.